This record concerns one T cell receptor (beta chain) sequence. The source of the sample is a study of technical replicates of blood from several donors. This CDR3 has 13 amino acids. In germline, CDR1 is GTSNPN, CDR2 SVGIG (reference sequence). With 0 bases removed from V and 8 bases from J, the gap between germline ends came to 11 bases. Produced via immunoSEQ multiplex PCR; TCRdb's table is partial and in-frame only. This table holds tens of thousands of clones, approximately 86% found once. The TCR was taken from a human donor in good health. Some clones in this sample may be carry-over from other donors' samples. The sequenced material came from PBMCs. This chain joins TRBV30 and TRBJ2-1; D gene unclear. Here the CDR3 DNA reads TGTGCCTGGAGTGTGCGCTATAGCTATGAGCAGTTCTTC. It yields the protein CAWSVRYSYEQFF.